This TCR beta chain came from a study of T cells after somatic rescue of genetic block. The data were produced by immunoSEQ multiplex PCR, yet TCRdb's version contains in-frame clones alone and is incomplete. The sample lists about 68,000 clones; 85% to 95% were seen once. The CDR3 is 13 residues long. Germline V CDR1 and CDR2: ENHRY, SYGVKD. Trimming at V came to 10 bases and at J to 6 bases, leaving 11 bases not matched to a gene. The clonotype originates from a man aged 35-49 years. Sequencing input: peripheral blood mononuclear cells (PBMCs). The V call is TRBV10-3, the J call TRBJ1-2, with TRBD1 matching 7 bases. The CDR3 region has the DNA TGTGCCACTAGACAGGGACTAATAGATGGCTACACCTTC. Translating it yields CATRQGLIDGYTF.